The present T cell receptor beta chain was sequenced within a study of T cell responses to AZD1222 COVID-19 vaccine. General study results and limits: Along spike, vaccine-associated CD4 TCRs were found throughout, with dominance at 160-218 and 743-854. Only after the peak T cell response were repertoires sampled. White British people made up most donors, females outnumbered males, and clonal diversity was possibly underestimated. At baseline, just six or seven AZD1222 recipients tested seropositive.

Of note for this clone: Its antigen is not known.

The length of the CDR3 is 15 residues. Germline loops: CDR1 ENHRY, CDR2 SYGVKD. Trimming left V 6 bases short and J 2 bases short, with 16 bases between. The table came from immunoSEQ multiplex PCR; TCRdb's copy has only in-frame clones and leaves some out. Seen here are about 150,000 clones, approximately 88% observed once, and the top ten hold 3% to 4%. Material: peripheral blood, obtained on day 0 of MenACWY control vaccination. The chain uses TRBV10-3 and TRBJ2-5; tentative D call: TRBD1 (6 bases). This clonotype originated in an adult in good health. The CDR3 loop is CAISPTSQGQETQYF. The CDR3 DNA is TGTGCCATCAGCCCCACATCACAGGGACAAGAGACCCAGTACTTC.